The rows below give T cell receptor beta chains drawn from one sample of a study of response to subunit inactivated influenza vaccine. TCRdb re-analysed the RT-PCR reads in MiXCR, keeping a single row per CDR3 protein. The data hold fewer than 700,000 distinct CDR3 sequences, with under 15% observed a single time. This specimen was PBMCs from blood, taken 40 to 50 days after vaccination. The receptors stem from a man aged 50 to 60 who received an inactivated influenza vaccine. Both conserved end residues are part of each CDR3. The order of the fields is D gene, CDR3 length, clone size, V gene, J gene, CDR3 DNA, CDR3 protein. The D gene is left open where the match is weak. Rows may omit the clone size; those that give it use once, few, many or a size class.

D gene: TRBD2
CDR3 length: 17
clone size: few
V gene: TRBV12-3/TRBV12-4
J gene: TRBJ2-2
CDR3 DNA: TGTGCCAGCAGACAAATAGCGGGGGGGCCGCACACCGGGGAGCTGTTTTTT
CDR3 protein: CASRQIAGGPHTGELFF

D gene: .
CDR3 length: 14
clone size: many
V gene: TRBV27
J gene: TRBJ2-2
CDR3 DNA: TGTGCCAGCAGTCCTCTCATCCGGGGCGGGGAGCTGTTTTTT
CDR3 protein: CASSPLIRGGELFF

D gene: .
CDR3 length: 15
clone size: many
V gene: TRBV4-3
J gene: TRBJ1-1
CDR3 DNA: TGCGCCAGCAGCCAAGATACGGGGGCGAGCACTGAAGCTTTCTTT
CDR3 protein: CASSQDTGASTEAFF

D gene: TRBD1
CDR3 length: 10
clone size: .
V gene: TRBV3-1
J gene: TRBJ2-1
CDR3 DNA: TGTGCCTCACAGGGGAATGAGCAGTTCTTC
CDR3 protein: CASQGNEQFF

D gene: TRBD1
CDR3 length: 15
clone size: few
V gene: TRBV6-1
J gene: TRBJ1-2
CDR3 DNA: TGTGCCAGCAGTCGACAAGGGGGCGCGGAATTCGGCTACACCTTC
CDR3 protein: CASSRQGGAEFGYTF

D gene: .
CDR3 length: 13
clone size: .
V gene: TRBV19
J gene: TRBJ1-5
CDR3 DNA: TGTGCCAGCAGAGGGGGGTTCAATCAGCCCCAGCATTTT
CDR3 protein: CASRGGFNQPQHF

D gene: TRBD2
CDR3 length: 17
clone size: .
V gene: TRBV7-6
J gene: TRBJ2-3
CDR3 DNA: TGTGCCAGCAGCTTTGGTTCGGGCGGGAGGGCCTTAGATACGCAGTATTTT
CDR3 protein: CASSFGSGGRALDTQYF

D gene: .
CDR3 length: 12
clone size: few
V gene: TRBV29-1
J gene: TRBJ2-3
CDR3 DNA: TGCAGCGTTCTGACGAGCACAGATACGCAGTATTTT
CDR3 protein: CSVLTSTDTQYF

D gene: .
CDR3 length: 20
clone size: .
V gene: TRBV12-2
J gene: TRBJ2-5
CDR3 DNA: TGTGCAAGTCGCCCAATTATGGAGGGACCGACCGATCAAGAGCAAGAGACCCAGTACTTC
CDR3 protein: CASRPIMEGPTDQEQETQYF

D gene: .
CDR3 length: 16
clone size: .
V gene: TRBV3-1
J gene: TRBJ2-1
CDR3 DNA: TGTGCCAGCAGCCTTAGGAGGGGCCACGGGTACAATGAGCAGTTCTTC
CDR3 protein: CASSLRRGHGYNEQFF

D gene: .
CDR3 length: 14
clone size: few
V gene: TRBV28
J gene: TRBJ2-7
CDR3 DNA: TGTGCCAGTGCCGATCCAAACCAAAGTTACGAGCAGTACTTC
CDR3 protein: CASADPNQSYEQYF

D gene: TRBD2
CDR3 length: 17
clone size: .
V gene: TRBV28
J gene: TRBJ2-7
CDR3 DNA: TGTGCCAGCTCTAGCTCGGGGGAGGGAGCGAGGGACTACGAGCAGTACTTC
CDR3 protein: CASSSSGEGARDYEQYF

D gene: TRBD1
CDR3 length: 15
clone size: few
V gene: TRBV5-5
J gene: TRBJ2-5
CDR3 DNA: TGTGCCAGCAGCATCAACAGGGGGCCACAAGAGACCCAGTACTTC
CDR3 protein: CASSINRGPQETQYF

D gene: .
CDR3 length: 17
clone size: few
V gene: TRBV24-1
J gene: TRBJ2-1
CDR3 DNA: TGTGCCACCAGTGATTTCCAGGGGGCGGGAGCTGTAAATGAGCAGTTCTTC
CDR3 protein: CATSDFQGAGAVNEQFF

D gene: .
CDR3 length: 14
clone size: .
V gene: TRBV29-1
J gene: TRBJ2-5
CDR3 DNA: TGCAGCGTTGTGGGCGTGGGGCGCGGGTTGGGCCAGTACTTC
CDR3 protein: CSVVGVGRGLGQYF

D gene: TRBD2
CDR3 length: 13
clone size: few
V gene: TRBV5-1
J gene: TRBJ2-3
CDR3 DNA: TGCGCCAGCAGCGAAGGACTAGCGGGGGTGCAGTATTTT
CDR3 protein: CASSEGLAGVQYF

D gene: TRBD2
CDR3 length: 13
clone size: few
V gene: TRBV12-3/TRBV12-4
J gene: TRBJ2-5
CDR3 DNA: TGTGCCAGCAGTACTAGCGACCAAGAGACCCAGTACTTC
CDR3 protein: CASSTSDQETQYF

D gene: .
CDR3 length: 13
clone size: few
V gene: TRBV20-1
J gene: TRBJ2-4
CDR3 DNA: TGCAGTGCCCCCACGATAGTCAAAAACATTCAGTACTTC
CDR3 protein: CSAPTIVKNIQYF

D gene: .
CDR3 length: 13
clone size: .
V gene: TRBV7-2
J gene: TRBJ1-2
CDR3 DNA: TGTGCCAGCAGCCAAAGGGGTGTCTATGGCTACACCTTC
CDR3 protein: CASSQRGVYGYTF

D gene: TRBD1
CDR3 length: 13
clone size: .
V gene: TRBV5-1
J gene: TRBJ2-1
CDR3 DNA: TGCGCCAGCAGCTCGGAACAGGGGACTGAGCAGTTCTTC
CDR3 protein: CASSSEQGTEQFF

D gene: .
CDR3 length: 20
clone size: .
V gene: TRBV7-8
J gene: TRBJ1-2
CDR3 DNA: TGTGCCAGCAGCTTAGCGCCCCCACAAGACCTCACCCCCTCTAACTATGGCTACACCTTC
CDR3 protein: CASSLAPPQDLTPSNYGYTF

D gene: .
CDR3 length: 12
clone size: few
V gene: TRBV6-2/TRBV6-3
J gene: TRBJ1-1
CDR3 DNA: TGTGCCAGCAGGCAGTGGAACACTGAAGCTTTCTTT
CDR3 protein: CASRQWNTEAFF

D gene: .
CDR3 length: 15
clone size: once
V gene: TRBV6-2/TRBV6-3
J gene: TRBJ2-2
CDR3 DNA: TGTGCCAGCAGTTACGTCGGCCTGAACACCGGGGAGCTGTTTTTT
CDR3 protein: CASSYVGLNTGELFF

D gene: .
CDR3 length: 17
clone size: .
V gene: TRBV10-3
J gene: TRBJ1-2
CDR3 DNA: TGTGCCATCAGTGAGTCGGCCCGGGCCCAGGGCGACTATGGCTACACCTTC
CDR3 protein: CAISESARAQGDYGYTF

D gene: .
CDR3 length: 13
clone size: few
V gene: TRBV18
J gene: TRBJ1-1
CDR3 DNA: TGTGCCAGCTCACCGGCGGGGAATCGCGAAGCTTTCTTT
CDR3 protein: CASSPAGNREAFF

D gene: .
CDR3 length: 13
clone size: few
V gene: TRBV12-3/TRBV12-4
J gene: TRBJ2-2
CDR3 DNA: TGTGCCAGCAGTCTTATCGGGTCCGGGGAGCTGTTTTTT
CDR3 protein: CASSLIGSGELFF

D gene: .
CDR3 length: 12
clone size: .
V gene: TRBV5-1
J gene: TRBJ1-4
CDR3 DNA: TGCGCCAGCAGAGGACGAGATGAAAAACTGTTTTTT
CDR3 protein: CASRGRDEKLFF

D gene: TRBD1
CDR3 length: 17
clone size: few
V gene: TRBV6-2/TRBV6-3
J gene: TRBJ2-3
CDR3 DNA: TGTGCCAGCAGTTACGGAGGGACAGGGGGCCAGTCAGATACGCAGTATTTT
CDR3 protein: CASSYGGTGGQSDTQYF

D gene: .
CDR3 length: 14
clone size: few
V gene: TRBV12-3/TRBV12-4
J gene: TRBJ1-6
CDR3 DNA: TGTGCCAGCAGTTATACAGGGCCTAATTCACCCCTCCACTTT
CDR3 protein: CASSYTGPNSPLHF

D gene: .
CDR3 length: 14
clone size: .
V gene: TRBV20-1
J gene: TRBJ2-5
CDR3 DNA: TGCAGTGCTAGAGAACAGGGGAGGCGGGAGACCCAGTACTTC
CDR3 protein: CSAREQGRRETQYF

D gene: TRBD1
CDR3 length: 15
clone size: .
V gene: TRBV7-2
J gene: TRBJ2-7
CDR3 DNA: TGTGCCAGCAGATTATGGGACAGGGTTACCTACGAGCAGTACTTC
CDR3 protein: CASRLWDRVTYEQYF

D gene: TRBD1
CDR3 length: 14
clone size: many
V gene: TRBV25-1
J gene: TRBJ2-7
CDR3 DNA: TGTGCCAGCAGAACAGGGGGAGCCGCCTCCGAGCAGTACTTC
CDR3 protein: CASRTGGAASEQYF

D gene: .
CDR3 length: 14
clone size: few
V gene: TRBV20-1
J gene: TRBJ2-3
CDR3 DNA: TGCAGTGCTGCGACAGGCCACAAGCTAGATACGCAGTATTTT
CDR3 protein: CSAATGHKLDTQYF

D gene: .
CDR3 length: 13
clone size: .
V gene: TRBV11-3
J gene: TRBJ1-2
CDR3 DNA: TGTGCCAGCAGCTTAGAAAGGAACGATGGCTACACCTTC
CDR3 protein: CASSLERNDGYTF

D gene: .
CDR3 length: 14
clone size: .
V gene: TRBV12-3/TRBV12-4
J gene: TRBJ2-3
CDR3 DNA: TGTGCCAGCAGTTTGGGGCAGGGCGAAGATACGCAGTATTTT
CDR3 protein: CASSLGQGEDTQYF

D gene: .
CDR3 length: 15
clone size: .
V gene: TRBV10-3
J gene: TRBJ1-2
CDR3 DNA: TGTGCCATCAGTGAAGGAGAGGCCGTAGGTTATGGCTACACCTTC
CDR3 protein: CAISEGEAVGYGYTF

D gene: .
CDR3 length: 14
clone size: many
V gene: TRBV6-1
J gene: TRBJ2-7
CDR3 DNA: TGTGCCAGCAGTCCATACAAAGGAGCCTACGAGCAGTACTTC
CDR3 protein: CASSPYKGAYEQYF

D gene: .
CDR3 length: 13
clone size: .
V gene: TRBV20-1
J gene: TRBJ2-3
CDR3 DNA: TGCAGTGCTTCGACTCGTGCCCCAGATACGCAGTATTTT
CDR3 protein: CSASTRAPDTQYF

D gene: .
CDR3 length: 13
clone size: few
V gene: TRBV5-1
J gene: TRBJ2-7
CDR3 DNA: TGCGCCAGCAGCTATCCCGGCACCTACGAGCAGTACTTC
CDR3 protein: CASSYPGTYEQYF